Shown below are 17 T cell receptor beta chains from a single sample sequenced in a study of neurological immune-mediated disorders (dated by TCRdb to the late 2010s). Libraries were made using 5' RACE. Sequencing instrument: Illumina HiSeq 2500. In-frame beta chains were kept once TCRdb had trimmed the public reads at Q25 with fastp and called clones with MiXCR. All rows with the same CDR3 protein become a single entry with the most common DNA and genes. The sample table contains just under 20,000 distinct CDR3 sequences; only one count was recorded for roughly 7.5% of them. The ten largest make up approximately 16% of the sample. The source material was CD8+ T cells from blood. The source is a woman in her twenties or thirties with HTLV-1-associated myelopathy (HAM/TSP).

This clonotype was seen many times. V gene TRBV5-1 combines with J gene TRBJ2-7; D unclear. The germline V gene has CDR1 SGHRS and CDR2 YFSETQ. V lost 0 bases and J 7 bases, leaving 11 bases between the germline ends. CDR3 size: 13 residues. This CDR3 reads CASSLAVLKEQYF. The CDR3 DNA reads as TGCGCCAGCAGCTTGGCCGTTCTGAAAGAGCAGTACTTC.

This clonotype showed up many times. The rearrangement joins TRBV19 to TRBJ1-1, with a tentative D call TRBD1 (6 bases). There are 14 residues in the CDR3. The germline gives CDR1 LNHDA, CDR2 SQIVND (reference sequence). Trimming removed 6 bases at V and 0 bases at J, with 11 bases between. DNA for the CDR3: TGTGCCAGTAGGGGAGGACAGCTGAACACTGAAGCTTTCTTT. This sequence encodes CASRGGQLNTEAFF.

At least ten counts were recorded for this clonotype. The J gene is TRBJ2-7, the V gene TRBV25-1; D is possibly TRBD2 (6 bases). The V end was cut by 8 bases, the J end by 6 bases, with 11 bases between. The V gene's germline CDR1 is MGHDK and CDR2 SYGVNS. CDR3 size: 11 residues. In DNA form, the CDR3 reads TGTGCCAGCGGTCGCGGGGTCGAGCAGTACTTC. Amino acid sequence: CASGRGVEQYF.

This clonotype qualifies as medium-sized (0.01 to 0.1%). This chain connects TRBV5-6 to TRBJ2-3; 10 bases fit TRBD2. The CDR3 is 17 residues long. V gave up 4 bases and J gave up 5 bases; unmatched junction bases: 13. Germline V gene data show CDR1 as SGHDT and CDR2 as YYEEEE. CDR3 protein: CASSPWRLAGVRDTQYF. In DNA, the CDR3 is TGTGCCAGCAGCCCTTGGCGTCTAGCGGGGGTGAGAGATACGCAGTATTTT.

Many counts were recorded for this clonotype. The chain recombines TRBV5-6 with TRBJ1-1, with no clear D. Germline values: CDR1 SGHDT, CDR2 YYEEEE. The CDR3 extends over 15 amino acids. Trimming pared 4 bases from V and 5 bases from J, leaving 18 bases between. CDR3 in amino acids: CASSPRLVSRTEAFF. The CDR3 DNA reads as TGTGCCAGCAGCCCCAGACTCGTTAGTAGGACTGAAGCTTTCTTT.

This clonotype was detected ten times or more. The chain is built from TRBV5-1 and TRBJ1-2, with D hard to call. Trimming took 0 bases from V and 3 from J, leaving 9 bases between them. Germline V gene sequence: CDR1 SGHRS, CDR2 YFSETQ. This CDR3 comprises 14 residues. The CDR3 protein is CASSLAGDDYGYTF. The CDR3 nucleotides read TGCGCCAGCAGCTTGGCTGGAGACGACTATGGCTACACCTTC.

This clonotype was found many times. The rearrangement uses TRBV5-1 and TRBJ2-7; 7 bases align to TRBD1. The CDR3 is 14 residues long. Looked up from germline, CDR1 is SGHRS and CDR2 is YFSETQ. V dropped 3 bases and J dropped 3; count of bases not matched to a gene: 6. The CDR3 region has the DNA TGCGCCAGCAGCTGGGGGACAGCAGACTACGAGCAGTACTTC. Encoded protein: CASSWGTADYEQYF.

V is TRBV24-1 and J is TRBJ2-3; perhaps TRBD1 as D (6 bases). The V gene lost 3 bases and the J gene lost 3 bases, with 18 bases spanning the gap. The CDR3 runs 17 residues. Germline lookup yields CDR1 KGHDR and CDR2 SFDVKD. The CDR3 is CATSDHQQGGRTDTQYF. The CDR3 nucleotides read TGTGCCACCAGTGATCATCAACAGGGTGGGCGGACAGATACGCAGTATTTT.

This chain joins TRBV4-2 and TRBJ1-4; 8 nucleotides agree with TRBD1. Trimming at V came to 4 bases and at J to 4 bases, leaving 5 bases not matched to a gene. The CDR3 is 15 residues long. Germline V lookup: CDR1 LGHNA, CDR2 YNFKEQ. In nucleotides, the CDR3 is TGTGCCAGCAGCCCAAGCAGGGGGCTTAATGAAAAACTGTTTTTT. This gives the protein CASSPSRGLNEKLFF.

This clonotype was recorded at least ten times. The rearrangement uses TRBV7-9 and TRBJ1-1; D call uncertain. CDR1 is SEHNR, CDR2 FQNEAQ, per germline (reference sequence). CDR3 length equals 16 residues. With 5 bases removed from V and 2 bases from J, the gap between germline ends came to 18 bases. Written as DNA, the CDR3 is TGTGCCAGCAGCCCGCACCTGACCGGTTTTAACACTGAAGCTTTCTTT. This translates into CASSPHLTGFNTEAFF.

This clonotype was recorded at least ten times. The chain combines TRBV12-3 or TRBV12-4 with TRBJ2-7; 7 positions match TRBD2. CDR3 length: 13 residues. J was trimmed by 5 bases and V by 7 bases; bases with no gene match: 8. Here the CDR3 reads CASTLSGIDEQYF. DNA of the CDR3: TGTGCCAGCACCCTGAGCGGGATCGACGAGCAGTACTTC.

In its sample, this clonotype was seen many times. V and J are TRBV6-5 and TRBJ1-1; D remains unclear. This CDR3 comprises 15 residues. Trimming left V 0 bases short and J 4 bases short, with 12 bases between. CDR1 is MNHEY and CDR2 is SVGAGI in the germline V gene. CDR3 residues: CASSYSPGMGTEAFF. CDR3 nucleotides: TGTGCCAGCAGTTACTCCCCGGGTATGGGCACTGAAGCTTTCTTT.

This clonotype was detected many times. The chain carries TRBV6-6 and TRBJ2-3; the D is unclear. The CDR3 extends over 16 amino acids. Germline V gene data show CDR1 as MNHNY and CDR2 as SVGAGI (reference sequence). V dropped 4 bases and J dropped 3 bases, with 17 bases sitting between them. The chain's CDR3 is CASSSFPPILTDTQYF. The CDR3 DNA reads TGTGCCAGCAGTTCCTTTCCCCCAATCCTTACAGATACGCAGTATTTT.

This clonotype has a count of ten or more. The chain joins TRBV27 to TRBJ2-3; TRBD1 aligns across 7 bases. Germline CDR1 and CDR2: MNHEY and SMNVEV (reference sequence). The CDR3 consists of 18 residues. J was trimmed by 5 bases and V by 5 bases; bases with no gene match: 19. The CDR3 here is CASSLRGTGTVERDTQYF. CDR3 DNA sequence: TGTGCCAGCAGTCTAAGAGGCACAGGGACAGTCGAACGAGATACGCAGTATTTT.

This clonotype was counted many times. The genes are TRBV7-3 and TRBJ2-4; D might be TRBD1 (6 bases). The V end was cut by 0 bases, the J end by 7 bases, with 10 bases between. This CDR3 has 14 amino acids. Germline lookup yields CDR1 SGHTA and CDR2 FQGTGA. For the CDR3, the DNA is TGTGCCAGCAGCTTAACAGGGGGTGTGAACATTCAGTACTTC. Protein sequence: CASSLTGGVNIQYF.

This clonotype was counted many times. DNA of the CDR3: TGTGCCAGCAGCTTAAATGGCAGGGTCGGGGAGCTGTTTTTT. Translation gives CASSLNGRVGELFF. V and J are TRBV7-6 and TRBJ2-2; possibly TRBD1 for D (5 bases). The V end lost 2 bases, the J end lost 7 bases, and 11 bases lay between the germline ends. This CDR3 is built from 14 residues. Germline loops: CDR1 SGHVS, CDR2 FNYEAQ.

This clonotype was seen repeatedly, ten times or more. The CDR3 region is CASSLGGLEDEAFF. CDR3 sequence (DNA): TGTGCCAGCAGCTTGGGGGGTTTAGAGGATGAAGCTTTCTTT. This chain joins TRBV5-6 and TRBJ1-1; D not resolved. This CDR3 contains 14 residues. The germline V gene has CDR1 SGHDT and CDR2 YYEEEE. Deletions cut 0 bases from V and 7 bases from J, with 13 bases between. Full variable domain (outside the CDR3, taken from reference TRBV5-6 and TRBJ1-1): DAGVTQSPTHLIKTRGQQVTLRCSPKSGHDTVSWYQQALGQGPQFIFQYYEEEERQRGNFPDRFSGHQFPNYSSELNVNALLLGDSALYLCASSLGGLEDEAFFGQGTRLTVV.